This T cell receptor (beta chain) was identified in a study of OX40 agonist ivuxolimab in advanced cancers. Study observations and caveats: Clonal expansion in partial responders at 0.1-3.0 mg/kg ranked among the lowest.

Blood specimens came from baseline, cycle 4 day 1, and cycle 7 day 1. The protocol was immunoSEQ multiplex PCR, while the TCRdb copy is restricted to in-frame clones and leaves out a portion. The table shows approximately 44,000 clones, with 80% to 95% occurring only once. Trimming pared 1 base from V and 5 bases from J, leaving 4 bases between. The germline gives CDR1 SGHVS, CDR2 FQNEAQ. The CDR3 length is 12 residues. A word on this clone: Antigen specificity is unknown.

Sequencing used CD4+ or CD8+ T cells sorted from blood, obtained in a trial of the OX40 agonist ivuxolimab. This sequence joins TRBV7-8 and TRBJ2-3, with unresolved D. The receptor comes from an adult with an advanced solid tumor such as melanoma, head and neck, liver or kidney cancer. DNA for the CDR3: TGTGCCAGCAGCTTAGAACTAGATACGCAGTATTTT. Translated: CASSLELDTQYF.